This passage covers 27 T cell receptor beta chains from one sample sequenced in a study of breast tumors, draining lymph nodes, adjacent tissues. The lymph nodes were axillary draining lymph nodes from breast cancer patients. One entry per CDR3 protein, called by TCRdb with MiXCR from the multiplex PCR reads. The data show about 230,000 distinct CDR3 sequences, 32% seen once. Sequencing was done on a sample of axillary lymph node tissue. Source of these receptors: a female donor with breast cancer. Some clones in this sample may be carry-over from other donors' samples.

This clonotype was counted ten times or more. The chain recombines TRBV7-3 with TRBJ2-1; 7 bases agree with TRBD2. Germline V lookup: CDR1 SGHTA, CDR2 FQGTGA. The CDR3 loop spans 17 amino acids. V trimming: 2 bases; J trimming: 1 base; junction bases outside the gene matches: 8. In DNA form, the CDR3 reads TGTGCCAGCAGCTTATTATCGACGGGGGGTTCCTACAATGAGCAGTTCTTC. Translated: CASSLLSTGGSYNEQFF.

This clonotype has ten or more counts. V is TRBV20-1 and J is TRBJ2-2; D call uncertain. V dropped 2 bases and J dropped 0 bases, with 7 bases sitting between them. The CDR3 sequence is 14 residues long. Germline V gives CDR1 DFQATT, CDR2 SNEGSKA (reference sequence). DNA of the CDR3: TGCAGTGCTAGAAGCGCTCCGAACACCGGGGAGCTGTTTTTT. Protein: CSARSAPNTGELFF.

This clonotype showed up many times. The chain employs TRBV5-6 and TRBJ2-7; the D gene is possibly TRBD2 (6 bases). The V gene lost 4 bases and the J gene lost 6 bases, with 11 bases spanning the gap. Germline CDR1 reads SGHDT; CDR2 reads YYEEEE. This CDR3 region has 12 residues. The DNA for the CDR3 is TGTGCCAGCAGCCGAGTGGGGGGCGAGCAGTACTTC. Its protein product is CASSRVGGEQYF.

This clonotype was observed many times. The junction does not match germline at one end; this may be a read error. The V and J genes are TRBV4-2 and TRBJ2-5; 12 bases are shared with TRBD2. This CDR3 has 15 amino acids. Germline V gives CDR1 LGHNA, CDR2 YNFKEQ. The CDR3 sequence: CASGHGLAGSETQYF. CDR3 bases: TGTGCCAGCGGCCATGGACTAGCGGGATCAGAGACCCAGTACTTC.

This clonotype was seen more than once but under ten times. This may be a read error: a much more frequent sequence differs by one nucleotide. The CDR3 coding sequence is TGTGCCAGCAGCTTTCGGCTAGCGGGGGAGTACAATGGGCAGTTCTTC. Protein: CASSFRLAGEYNGQFF. This chain links TRBV12-3 or TRBV12-4 with TRBJ2-1; 10 nucleotides line up with TRBD2. The CDR3 sequence is 16 residues long.

This clonotype appeared many times. V usage is TRBV7-9 and J usage is TRBJ2-3, with unresolved D. Trimming took off 6 bases at V and 0 bases at J, with 10 bases between the two ends. The CDR3 is 14 amino acids. Germline V CDR1 and CDR2: SEHNR, FQNEAQ (reference sequence). The CDR3 here is CASRPTLSTDTQYF. CDR3 in DNA: TGTGCCAGCAGACCTACGCTCAGCACAGATACGCAGTATTTT.

This chain links TRBV6-2 or TRBV6-3 with TRBJ2-5, with 7 bases matching TRBD2. This CDR3 spans 14 amino acids. Trimming cost V 5 bases and J 4 bases; bases outside gene matches: 7. Germline V gene sequence: CDR1 MNHEY, CDR2 SVGEGT. CDR3 in amino acids: CASSHVPGGETQYF. DNA of the CDR3: TGTGCCAGCAGTCACGTCCCGGGAGGAGAGACCCAGTACTTC.

V gene TRBV5-1 combines with J gene TRBJ2-3; 12 nucleotides match TRBD2. V shed 2 bases, J shed 1 base, and the junction held 14 bases outside the gene matches. This CDR3 comprises 20 residues. Per germline, CDR1 SGHRS and CDR2 YFSETQ. The CDR3 spells CASSFSGLAGLRRGTDTQYF. The CDR3 region has the DNA TGCGCCAGCAGCTTTAGCGGACTAGCGGGACTAAGGAGGGGCACAGATACGCAGTATTTT.

This clonotype was counted at least ten times. The gene calls are TRBV10-3 and TRBJ2-7; TRBD2 agrees at 13 bases. Germline V lookup: CDR1 ENHRY, CDR2 SYGVKD. J gave up 2 bases and V 3 bases, and 4 bases lay outside the gene matches. The CDR3 is 16 residues long. CDR3 DNA sequence: TGTGCCATCAGTGACTCGGGGACTAGCGGGACCTACGAGCAGTACTTC. Protein product: CAISDSGTSGTYEQYF.

This clonotype has a count of ten or more. This chain uses TRBV5-6 with TRBJ2-1; TRBD1 matches 9 bases. CDR3 length equals 15 residues. In germline, CDR1 is SGHDT, CDR2 YYEEEE. V lost 4 bases and J lost 3; bases outside the gene matches: 5. CDR3 in amino acids: CASSPGTGFYNEQFF. As DNA, the CDR3 is TGTGCCAGCAGCCCGGGGACAGGGTTCTACAATGAGCAGTTCTTC.

This clonotype was recorded at least ten times. The CDR3 sequence: CASSHKVSDTQYF. The CDR3, as DNA: TGTGCCAGCAGCCATAAGGTTTCAGATACGCAGTATTTT. The V call is TRBV3-1, the J call TRBJ2-3; D not certain. Germline CDR1 LGHDT, CDR2 YNNKEL (reference sequence). This CDR3 has 13 amino acids. Trimming took 3 bases from V and 4 from J, leaving 8 bases between them.

Notes on this clonotype: The junction and the germline gene differ at one end; a read error may be behind it. The chain is built from TRBV15 and TRBJ2-6; D may be TRBD1 (5 bases). This CDR3 has 15 amino acids. Germline CDR1 reads LNHNV; CDR2 reads YYDKDF (reference sequence). The CDR3 DNA is TGCGCCACCAGCGCAGGGCGCTCTGGGGCCAACGTCCTGACTTTC. It is translated as CATSAGRSGANVLTF. The complete variable domain, with remaining parts taken from reference TRBV15 and TRBJ2-6, reads DAMVIQNPRYQVTQFGKPVTLSCSQTLNHNVMYWYQQKSSQAPKLLFHYYDKDFNNEADTPDNFQSRRPNTSFCFLDIRSPGLGDTAMYLCATSAGRSGANVLTFGAGSRLTVL.

V is TRBV19 and J is TRBJ2-7; D is perhaps TRBD1 (6 bases). V lost 5 bases, J lost 2 bases, and 16 bases lay in between. Germline V gene data show CDR1 as LNHDA and CDR2 as SQIVND (reference sequence). The CDR3 is 15 residues long. CDR3 bases: TGTGCCAGTAGTGGGACATCGACCCGAACCTACGAGCAGTACTTC. Translated, it gives CASSGTSTRTYEQYF.

This clonotype was seen many times. The V and J genes are TRBV7-2 and TRBJ2-5; D call uncertain. CDR3 length equals 13 residues. Deletions cut 0 bases from V and 5 bases from J, with 7 bases between. Per the germline V gene, CDR1 is SGHTA and CDR2 is FQGNSA. CDR3 coding DNA: TGTGCCAGCAGCTTAGCGTCGTTTGAGACCCAGTACTTC. This codes for CASSLASFETQYF.

This clonotype was picked up a small number of times. At one end, the junction sequence differs from germline, possibly due to a read error. The rearrangement joins TRBV6-5 to TRBJ1-2, with 8 nucleotides matching TRBD1. The germline V gene has CDR1 MNHEY and CDR2 SVGAGI. The CDR3 runs 15 residues. The CDR3 loop is CASSHSSRGRGGYTF. The CDR3 DNA is TGTGCCAGCAGTCACTCATCCAGGGGGCGAGGTGGCTACACCTTC.

As concerns this clonotype: A much larger clone differs by one base, so this may be a read error. The chain links TRBV20-1 to TRBJ1-5; D gene ambiguous. The CDR3 is 12 residues long. CDR1 is DFQATT and CDR2 is SNEGSKA in the germline V gene (reference sequence). CDR3 DNA sequence: TGCAGTGCTAGAGATTACGGTCAGCCCCCGCATTTT. Its protein product is CSARDYGQPPHF.

This clonotype was observed at least ten times. The chain joins TRBV3-1 to TRBJ1-3; D uncertain. Germline CDR1 LGHDT, CDR2 YNNKEL (reference sequence). The CDR3 has 15 amino acids. Trimming removed 4 bases from V and 1 base from J, with 11 bases in between. The CDR3 loop reads CASSPNRQSGNTIYF. DNA of the CDR3: TGTGCCAGCAGCCCCAATCGTCAGTCTGGAAACACCATATATTTT.

In regard to this clonotype: Being one base from a much bigger clone, this may be a read error. V is TRBV6-1 and J is TRBJ2-7, with 8 positions matching TRBD1. Germline V gene data show CDR1 as MNHNS and CDR2 as SASEGT. This CDR3 spans 15 amino acids. The CDR3: CAGSESGQGRYEQYF. The CDR3 DNA reads TGTGCCGGCAGTGAAAGCGGACAGGGTCGATACGAGCAGTACTTC.

This clonotype was recorded at least ten times. A much larger clone lies a single base off, so this may be a read error. This chain joins TRBV20-1 and TRBJ2-5; D tentatively reads TRBD1 or TRBD2 (5 bases each). The CDR3 contains 14 residues. Trimming pared 2 bases from V and 8 bases from J, leaving 18 bases between. The V gene's germline CDR1 is DFQATT and CDR2 SNEGSKA (reference sequence). DNA for the CDR3: TGCAGTGCTAGACCCCGAGGGGAACCAACAACCCAGTACTTC. This codes for CSARPRGEPTTQYF.

V is TRBV5-1 and J is TRBJ1-1, with 7 bases fitting TRBD1. The CDR3 has 15 amino acids. The trim removed 4 bases at V and 10 bases at J, leaving 16 bases unmatched. The germline V gene has CDR1 SGHRS and CDR2 YFSETQ. The CDR3 nucleotides read TGCGCCAGCAGCGGTCCGGGACAGTCAGGCGCGGGAGCTTTCTTT. It specifies CASSGPGQSGAGAFF.

This clonotype has at least ten counts. The genes are TRBV6-5 and TRBJ2-3, with a possible D match to TRBD2 (6 bases). V lost 5 bases and J 9 bases, leaving 15 bases between the germline ends. CDR1 is MNHEY, CDR2 SVGAGI, per germline. The CDR3 covers 13 residues. The CDR3 DNA sequence: TGTGCCAGCAGTCACCCGGGGGTTCGGACGCAGTATTTT. This codes for CASSHPGVRTQYF.

The chain combines TRBV6-2 or TRBV6-3 with TRBJ1-5; no clear D. CDR3 length: 16 residues. Per germline, CDR1 MNHEY and CDR2 SVGEGT. Trimming took 4 bases from V and 0 from J, leaving 13 bases between them. The DNA of the CDR3 is TGTGCCAGCAGTTCCCCCCTGGTCTATAGCAATCAGCCCCAGCATTTT. It codes for CASSSPLVYSNQPQHF.

Many counts were recorded for this clonotype. The chain combines TRBV5-1 with TRBJ2-1; D ambiguous. Between the trimmed V and J ends, which lost 1 base and 10 bases, there was a span of 12 bases. Germline CDR1 reads SGHRS; CDR2 reads YFSETQ. The CDR3 length is 13 residues. Written as DNA, the CDR3 is TGCGCCAGCAGCTTGCCTGGGGTGAGGGAGCAGTTCTTC. Translated, it gives CASSLPGVREQFF.

This clonotype came up many times. The chain links TRBV6-1 to TRBJ2-1; the D is unclear. The germline V and J ends were trimmed by 8 bases and 0 bases, with 11 bases remaining between them. Germline assignment: CDR1 MNHNS and CDR2 SASEGT. The CDR3 consists of 14 residues. CDR3 in DNA: TGTGCCAGCGCTAACAGCCGCTCCTACAATGAGCAGTTCTTC. Translation gives CASANSRSYNEQFF.

This clonotype was picked up many times. This chain uses TRBV4-1 with TRBJ1-2; perhaps TRBD1 as D (6 bases). The CDR3 has 14 residues. The germline CDR1 and CDR2 sequences are MGHRA and YSYEKL. V lost 3 bases to trimming and J lost 8 bases, with 16 bases between them. CDR3: CASSQSGGGQGYTF. The DNA for the CDR3 is TGCGCCAGCAGCCAGTCGGGCGGGGGGCAAGGCTACACCTTC.

The chain joins TRBV7-3 to TRBJ2-7; no reliable D call. Germline CDR1 reads SGHTA; CDR2 reads FQGTGA. V was pared by 4 bases and J by 4 bases, with 17 bases between. The CDR3 has 15 residues. DNA for the CDR3: TGTGCCAGCAGCTGGGGTATCTCCCCCACTTACGAGCAGTACTTC. Its protein is CASSWGISPTYEQYF. Full variable domain (outside the CDR3, taken from reference TRBV7-3 and TRBJ2-7): GAGVSQTPSNKVTEKGKYVELRCDPISGHTALYWYRQSLGQGPEFLIYFQGTGAADDSGLPNDRFFAVRPEGSVSTLKIQRTERGDSAVYLCASSWGISPTYEQYFGPGTRLTVT.

This clonotype was observed once. The V and J genes are TRBV29-1 and TRBJ2-7; TRBD1 aligns across 9 bases. The CDR3 totals 13 residues. Per germline, CDR1 SQVTM and CDR2 ANQGSEA. Trimming at V came to 3 bases and at J to 6 bases, leaving 6 bases not matched to a gene. The CDR3 loop reads CSVDPGQGGEQYF. The CDR3 DNA reads as TGCAGCGTTGATCCGGGACAGGGCGGCGAGCAGTACTTC.